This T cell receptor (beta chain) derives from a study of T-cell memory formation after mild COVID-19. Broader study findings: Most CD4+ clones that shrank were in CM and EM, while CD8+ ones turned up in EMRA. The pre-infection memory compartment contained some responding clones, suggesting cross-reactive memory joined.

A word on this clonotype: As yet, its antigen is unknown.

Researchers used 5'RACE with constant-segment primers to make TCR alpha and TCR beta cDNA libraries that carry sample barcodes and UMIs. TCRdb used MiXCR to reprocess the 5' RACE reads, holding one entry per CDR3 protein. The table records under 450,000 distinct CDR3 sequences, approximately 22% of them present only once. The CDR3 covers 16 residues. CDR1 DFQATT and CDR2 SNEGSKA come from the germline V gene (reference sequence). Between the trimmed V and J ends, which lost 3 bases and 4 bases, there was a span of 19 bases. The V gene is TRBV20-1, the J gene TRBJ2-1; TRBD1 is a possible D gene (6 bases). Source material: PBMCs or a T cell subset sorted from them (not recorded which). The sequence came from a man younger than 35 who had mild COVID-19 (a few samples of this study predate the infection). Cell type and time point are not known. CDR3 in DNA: TGCAGTGCTAGTCGCCATTTGGGGGCCCAGTACAATGAGCAGTTCTTC. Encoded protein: CSASRHLGAQYNEQFF.